This TCR beta chain emerged from a study of OX40 agonist ivuxolimab in advanced cancers. Study as a whole: Cancers in dose escalation were hepatocellular, melanoma, renal cell and head and neck.

Sequenced by immunoSEQ multiplex PCR; TCRdb stores in-frame clones only, minus some. The top ten hold 8.7% of the sample, which has more than 80,000 clones, 91% seen once. Study conclusions and caveats: The study observed clonal expansion of CD4+ and CD8+ blood T cells by week 6 at 0.1 to 3.0 mg/kg. What antigens the expanded peripheral T cells recognized was never established.

The CDR3 runs 19 residues. Per the germline V gene, CDR1 is SGHRS and CDR2 is YFSETQ. V shed 3 bases, J shed 1 base, and the junction held 8 bases outside the gene matches. With baseline, cycle 4 day 1, and cycle 7 day 1 as timepoints, blood was sampled. In the case of this clone: Its antigen is currently unknown.

This sequence joins TRBV5-1 and TRBJ2-1, with 15 nucleotides matching TRBD2. The TCR originated in an adult with an advanced solid tumor such as melanoma, head and neck, liver or kidney cancer. The sample here was CD4+ or CD8+ T cells sorted from blood, taken in a trial of the OX40 agonist ivuxolimab. The CDR3 spells CASSSAVGTSGRSYNEQFF. The CDR3 region has the DNA TGCGCCAGCAGCTCCGCCGTGGGGACTAGCGGGAGGTCCTACAATGAGCAGTTCTTC.